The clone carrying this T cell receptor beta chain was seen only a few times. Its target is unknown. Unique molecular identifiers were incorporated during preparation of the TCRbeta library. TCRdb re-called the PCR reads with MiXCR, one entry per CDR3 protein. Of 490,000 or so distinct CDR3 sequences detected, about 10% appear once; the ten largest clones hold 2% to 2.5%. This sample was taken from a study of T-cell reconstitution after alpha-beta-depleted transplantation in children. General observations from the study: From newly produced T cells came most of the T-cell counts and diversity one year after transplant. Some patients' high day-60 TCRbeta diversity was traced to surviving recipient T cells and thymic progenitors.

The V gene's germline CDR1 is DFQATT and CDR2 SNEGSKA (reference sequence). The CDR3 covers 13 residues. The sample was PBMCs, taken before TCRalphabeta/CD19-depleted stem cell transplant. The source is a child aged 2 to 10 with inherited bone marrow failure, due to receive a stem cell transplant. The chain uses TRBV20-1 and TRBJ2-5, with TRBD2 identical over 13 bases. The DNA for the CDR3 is TGCAGCTCAGGGACTAGCGGGACGGGGACCCAGTACTTC. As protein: CSSGTSGTGTQYF.